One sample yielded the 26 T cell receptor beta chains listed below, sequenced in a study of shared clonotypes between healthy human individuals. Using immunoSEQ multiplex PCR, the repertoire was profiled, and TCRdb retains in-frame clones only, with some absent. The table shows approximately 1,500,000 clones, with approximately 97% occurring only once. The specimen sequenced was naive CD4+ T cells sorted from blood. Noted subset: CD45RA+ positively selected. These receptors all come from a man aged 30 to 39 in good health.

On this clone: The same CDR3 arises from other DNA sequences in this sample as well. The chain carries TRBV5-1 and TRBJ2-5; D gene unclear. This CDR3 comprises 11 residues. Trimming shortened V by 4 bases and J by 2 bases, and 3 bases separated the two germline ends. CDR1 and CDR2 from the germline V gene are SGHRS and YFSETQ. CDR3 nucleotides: TGCGCCAGCAGCGGGCAAGAGACCCAGTACTTC. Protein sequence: CASSGQETQYF. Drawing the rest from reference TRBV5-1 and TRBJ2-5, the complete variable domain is KAGVTQTPRYLIKTRGQQVTLSCSPISGHRSVSWYQQTPGQGLQFLFEYFSETQRNKGNFPGRFSGRQFSNSRSEMNVSTLELGDSALYLCASSGQETQYFGPGTRLLVL.

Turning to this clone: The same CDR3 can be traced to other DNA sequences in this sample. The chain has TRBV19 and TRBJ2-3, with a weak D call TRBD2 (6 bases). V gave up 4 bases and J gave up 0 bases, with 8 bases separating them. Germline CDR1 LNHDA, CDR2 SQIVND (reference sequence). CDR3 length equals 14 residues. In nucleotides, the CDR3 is TGTGCCAGTAGTACGGGACTGAGCACAGATACGCAGTATTTT. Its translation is CASSTGLSTDTQYF.

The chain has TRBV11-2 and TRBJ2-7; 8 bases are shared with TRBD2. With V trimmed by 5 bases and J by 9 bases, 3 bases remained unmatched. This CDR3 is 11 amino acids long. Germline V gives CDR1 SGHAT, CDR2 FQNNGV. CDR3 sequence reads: CASSAAGGQYF. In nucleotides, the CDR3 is TGTGCCAGCAGCGCGGCGGGGGGGCAGTACTTC. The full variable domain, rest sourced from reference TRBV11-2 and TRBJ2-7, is EAGVAQSPRYKIIEKRQSVAFWCNPISGHATLYWYQQILGQGPKLLIQFQNNGVVDDSQLPKDRFSAERLKGVDSTLKIQPAKLEDSAVYLCASSAAGGQYFGPGTRLTVT.

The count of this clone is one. CDR3 bases: TGCGCCAGCAGCTTCCGGGACAGAGACACCGGGGAGCTGTTTTTT. It encodes CASSFRDRDTGELFF. The V gene is TRBV5-1, the J gene TRBJ2-2; 7 bases line up with TRBD1. The CDR3 contains 15 residues. V shed 2 bases and J 3 bases; nucleotides not matched to a gene: 4. Germline V CDR1 and CDR2: SGHRS, YFSETQ.

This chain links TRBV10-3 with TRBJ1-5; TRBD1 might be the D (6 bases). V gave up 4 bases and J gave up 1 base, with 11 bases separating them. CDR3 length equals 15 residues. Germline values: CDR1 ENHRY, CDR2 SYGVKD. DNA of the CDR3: TGTGCCATCAGTGCTGGGGGCAAGAGCAATCAGCCCCAGCATTTT. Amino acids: CAISAGGKSNQPQHF.

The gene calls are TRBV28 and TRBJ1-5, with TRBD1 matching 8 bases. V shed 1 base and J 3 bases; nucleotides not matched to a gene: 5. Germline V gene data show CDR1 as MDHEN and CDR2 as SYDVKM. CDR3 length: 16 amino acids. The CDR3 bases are TGTGCCAGCAGTTTATCGGGACAGGTGGTCAATCAGCCCCAGCATTTT. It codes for CASSLSGQVVNQPQHF.

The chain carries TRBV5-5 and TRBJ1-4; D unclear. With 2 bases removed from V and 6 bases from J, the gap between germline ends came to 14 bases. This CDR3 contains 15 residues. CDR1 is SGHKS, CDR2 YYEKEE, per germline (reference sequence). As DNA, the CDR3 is TGTGCCAGCAGCTTACCGGTCTCCGGACATGAAAAACTGTTTTTT. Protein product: CASSLPVSGHEKLFF.

This CDR3 reads CASSMDRVSETQYF. In nucleotides, the CDR3 is TGTGCCAGCAGTATGGACAGGGTGTCAGAGACCCAGTACTTC. V is TRBV6-1 and J is TRBJ2-5, with 8 bases fitting TRBD1. The V gene's germline CDR1 is MNHNS and CDR2 SASEGT. The J segment lost 4 bases and the V segment lost 5 bases, leaving 6 bases of the junction unmatched. CDR3 length equals 14 residues.

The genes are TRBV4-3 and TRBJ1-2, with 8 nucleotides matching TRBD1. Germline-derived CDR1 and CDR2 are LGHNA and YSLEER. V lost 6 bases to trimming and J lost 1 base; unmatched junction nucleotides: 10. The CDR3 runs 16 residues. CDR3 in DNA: TGCGCCAGCAGTCCGGGACAGGCCATTTTTAACTATGGCTACACCTTC. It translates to CASSPGQAIFNYGYTF.

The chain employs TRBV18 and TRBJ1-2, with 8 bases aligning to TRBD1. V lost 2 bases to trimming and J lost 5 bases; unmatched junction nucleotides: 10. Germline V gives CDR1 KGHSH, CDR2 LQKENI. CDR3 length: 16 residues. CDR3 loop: CASSPISGQGLYGYTF. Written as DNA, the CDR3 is TGTGCCAGCTCACCAATTTCAGGACAGGGACTGTATGGCTACACCTTC.

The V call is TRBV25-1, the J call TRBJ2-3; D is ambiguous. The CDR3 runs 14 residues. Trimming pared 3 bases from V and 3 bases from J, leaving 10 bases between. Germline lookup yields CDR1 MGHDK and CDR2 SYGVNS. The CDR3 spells CASSDIPPTDTQYF. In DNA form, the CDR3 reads TGTGCCAGCAGTGATATCCCCCCGACAGATACGCAGTATTTT.

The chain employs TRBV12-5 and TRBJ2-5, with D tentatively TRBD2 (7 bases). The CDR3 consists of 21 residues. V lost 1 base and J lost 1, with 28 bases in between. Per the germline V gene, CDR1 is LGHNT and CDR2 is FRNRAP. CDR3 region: CASGLGPTGGRRLPPQETQYF. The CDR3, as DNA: TGTGCTAGTGGTTTGGGACCCACCGGGGGGCGAAGACTTCCCCCCCAAGAGACCCAGTACTTC.

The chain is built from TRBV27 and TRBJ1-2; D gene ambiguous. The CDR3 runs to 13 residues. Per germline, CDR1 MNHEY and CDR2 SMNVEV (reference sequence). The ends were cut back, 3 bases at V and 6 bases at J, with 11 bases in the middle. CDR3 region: CASSFNRRDGYTF. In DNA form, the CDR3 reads TGTGCCAGCAGTTTCAATAGAAGAGATGGCTACACCTTC.

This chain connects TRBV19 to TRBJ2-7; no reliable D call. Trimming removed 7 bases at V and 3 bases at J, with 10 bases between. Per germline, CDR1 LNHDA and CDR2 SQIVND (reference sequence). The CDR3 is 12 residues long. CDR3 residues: CASIGPDYEQYF. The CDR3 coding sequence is TGTGCCAGTATCGGCCCGGACTACGAGCAGTACTTC.

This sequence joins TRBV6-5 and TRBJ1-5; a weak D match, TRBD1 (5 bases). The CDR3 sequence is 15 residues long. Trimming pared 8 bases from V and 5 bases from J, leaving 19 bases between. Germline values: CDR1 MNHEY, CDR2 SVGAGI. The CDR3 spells CASRRWRGLDQPQHF. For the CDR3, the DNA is TGTGCCAGCCGTCGGTGGCGGGGGTTGGATCAGCCCCAGCATTTT.

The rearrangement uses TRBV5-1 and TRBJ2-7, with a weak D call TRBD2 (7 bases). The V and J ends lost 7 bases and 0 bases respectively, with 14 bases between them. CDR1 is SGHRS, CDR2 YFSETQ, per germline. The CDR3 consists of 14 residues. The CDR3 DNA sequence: TGCGCCAGCCGTGAGGGGGGGCACTCCTACGAGCAGTACTTC. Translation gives CASREGGHSYEQYF.

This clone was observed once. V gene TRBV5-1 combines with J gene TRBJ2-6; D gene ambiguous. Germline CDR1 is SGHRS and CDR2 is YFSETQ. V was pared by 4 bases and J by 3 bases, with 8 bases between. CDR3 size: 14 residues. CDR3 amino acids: CASSDMNGANVLTF. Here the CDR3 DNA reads TGCGCCAGCAGCGACATGAATGGGGCCAACGTCCTGACTTTC. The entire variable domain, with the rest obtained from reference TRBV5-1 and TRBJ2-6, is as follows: KAGVTQTPRYLIKTRGQQVTLSCSPISGHRSVSWYQQTPGQGLQFLFEYFSETQRNKGNFPGRFSGRQFSNSRSEMNVSTLELGDSALYLCASSDMNGANVLTFGAGSRLTVL.

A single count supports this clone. CDR3 amino acids: CASSLVTSGDYEQYF. CDR3 in DNA: TGTGCCAGCAGCTTAGTGACTAGCGGGGACTACGAGCAGTACTTC. The rearrangement joins TRBV11-2 to TRBJ2-7; 11 bases map to TRBD2. The CDR3 contains 15 residues. CDR1 and CDR2 (germline): SGHAT, FQNNGV. The V and J ends lost 1 base and 3 bases, in that order; junction bases with no gene match: 2.

The DNA for the CDR3 is TGCAGTGCTAGGAGGGGGAATGAGCAGTTCTTC. The encoded protein is CSARRGNEQFF. The chain has TRBV20-1 and TRBJ2-1; D possibly corresponds to TRBD1 (6 bases). The ends were cut back, 3 bases at V and 7 bases at J, with 7 bases in the middle. Germline V gene lookup returns CDR1 DFQATT and CDR2 SNEGSKA (reference sequence). This CDR3 has 11 residues.

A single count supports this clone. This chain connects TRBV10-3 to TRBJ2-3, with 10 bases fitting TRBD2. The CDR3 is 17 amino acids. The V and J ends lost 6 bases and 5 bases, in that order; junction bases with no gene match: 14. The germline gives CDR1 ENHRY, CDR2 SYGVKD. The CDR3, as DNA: TGTGCCATCAGCGAGAGAAAAGGACTAGCGGTGGGAGATACGCAGTATTTT. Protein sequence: CAISERKGLAVGDTQYF.

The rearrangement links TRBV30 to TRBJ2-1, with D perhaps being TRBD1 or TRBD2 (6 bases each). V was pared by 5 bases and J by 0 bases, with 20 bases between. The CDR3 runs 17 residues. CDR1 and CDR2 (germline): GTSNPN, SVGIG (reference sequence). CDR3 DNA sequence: TGTGCCTGGTCCGTTTGGGGGGCGATTAGCTCCTACAATGAGCAGTTCTTC. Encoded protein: CAWSVWGAISSYNEQFF.

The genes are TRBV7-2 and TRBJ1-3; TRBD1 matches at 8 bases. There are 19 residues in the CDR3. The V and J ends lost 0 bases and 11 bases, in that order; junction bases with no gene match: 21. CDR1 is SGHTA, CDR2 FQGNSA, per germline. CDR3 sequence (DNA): TGTGCCAGCAGCTTAGCGGGGGGATTAGGACAGGGCATCCAATACCCCATATATTTT. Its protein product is CASSLAGGLGQGIQYPIYF. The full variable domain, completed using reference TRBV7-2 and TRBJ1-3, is GAGVSQSPSNKVTEKGKDVELRCDPISGHTALYWYRQSLGQGLEFLIYFQGNSAPDKSGLPSDRFSAERTGGSVSTLTIQRTQQEDSAVYLCASSLAGGLGQGIQYPIYFGEGSWLTVV.

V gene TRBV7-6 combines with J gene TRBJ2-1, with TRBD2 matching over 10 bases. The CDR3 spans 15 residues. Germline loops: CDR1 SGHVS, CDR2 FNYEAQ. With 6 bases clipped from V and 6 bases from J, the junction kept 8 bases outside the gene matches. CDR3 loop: CASSNLAGVANEQFF. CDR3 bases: TGTGCCAGCAGTAATCTAGCGGGAGTTGCCAATGAGCAGTTCTTC.

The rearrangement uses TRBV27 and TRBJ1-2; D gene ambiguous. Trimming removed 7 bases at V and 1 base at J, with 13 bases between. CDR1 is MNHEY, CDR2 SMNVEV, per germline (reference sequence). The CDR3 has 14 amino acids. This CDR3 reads CASKVGENNYGYTF. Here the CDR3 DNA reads TGTGCCAGCAAAGTTGGGGAGAATAACTATGGCTACACCTTC.

The DNA of the CDR3 is TGTGCCAGCAGGCTAAATAGCAATCAGCCCCAGCATTTT. Protein sequence: CASRLNSNQPQHF. V and J are TRBV28 and TRBJ1-5; D unresolved. This CDR3 is 13 amino acids long. Per germline, CDR1 MDHEN and CDR2 SYDVKM. V was shortened by 6 bases and J by 0 bases, with 6 bases between the two germline ends.

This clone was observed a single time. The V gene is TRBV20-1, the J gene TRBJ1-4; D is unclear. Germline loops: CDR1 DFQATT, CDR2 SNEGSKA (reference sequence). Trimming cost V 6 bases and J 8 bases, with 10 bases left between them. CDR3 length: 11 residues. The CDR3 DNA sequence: TGCAGTGCCGCCTTAGAGGAAAAACTGTTTTTT. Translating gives CSAALEEKLFF.